This is a list of T cell receptor beta chains from one sample in a study of chemoradiotherapy in HPV16-positive cancers. The data were produced by immunoSEQ multiplex PCR, yet TCRdb's version contains in-frame clones alone and is incomplete. Of around 33,000 clones in the sample, approximately 89% were seen once. Sequenced here: blood, sampled from a patient who underwent chemoradiotherapy. The origin of the receptors is a human donor with HPV-associated anogenital cancer. CDR3s include the opening cysteine and the closing phenylalanine or tryptophan. The D gene is left open where the match is weak. Clone size is stated in some rows and not others, as once, few, many or a class when expanded.

TRBV5-8,.,TRBJ2-4,.,TGTGCCAGCAGCTTGGTTGTCGGCCTAGCCAAAAACATTCAGTACTTC,CASSLVVGLAKNIQYF
TRBV10-1,.,TRBJ2-3,.,TGCGCCAGCAGCCGGGACCAACCCACAGATACGCAGTATTTT,CASSRDQPTDTQYF
TRBV5-6,.,TRBJ2-7,.,TGTGCCAGCAGCTTGGGGGCAGGGGCGAGTGACTACGAGCAGTACTTC,CASSLGAGASDYEQYF
TRBV5-1,.,TRBJ2-7,.,TGCGCCAGCAGCTTGGGTACCGGTACCTACGAGCAGTACTTC,CASSLGTGTYEQYF
TRBV6-5,few,TRBJ2-7,.,TGTGCCAGCAGTTACCACAGCCCCTCAACCTACGAGCAGTACTTC,CASSYHSPSTYEQYF
TRBV6-5,.,TRBJ1-1,TRBD1,TGTGCCAGCAGTTACCGGGACAGGGCCGCTGAAGCTTTCTTT,CASSYRDRAAEAFF
TRBV4-1,.,TRBJ1-2,TRBD1,TGCGCCAGCAGTGGGACAGGGGGAAGGACTCATGGCTACACCTTC,CASSGTGGRTHGYTF
TRBV6-5,.,TRBJ1-2,.,TGTGCCAGCAGTTACGGGGGATTGGGCTACACCTTC,CASSYGGLGYTF
TRBV6-1,.,TRBJ2-1,TRBD1,TGTGCCAGCAGGATATCCCGGGACAGATACAATGAGCAGTTCTTC,CASRISRDRYNEQFF
TRBV5-1,.,TRBJ2-3,TRBD2,TGCGCCAGCAGCAGTAGGGCTAGCGGAAGATACACAGATACGCAGTATTTT,CASSSRASGRYTDTQYF
TRBV6-5,few,TRBJ2-1,TRBD2,TGTGCCAGCAGTTCGGGACTAGGGGACGGCAATGAGCAGTTCTTC,CASSSGLGDGNEQFF
TRBV5-4,.,TRBJ2-3,.,TGTGCCAGCAGCATGGACACCTATACGCAGTATTTT,CASSMDTYTQYF
TRBV6-5,.,TRBJ1-1,.,TGTGCCAGCAGACGAGACAGCCAGAACACTGAAGCTTTCTTT,CASRRDSQNTEAFF
TRBV5-1,.,TRBJ1-4,.,TGCGCCAGCAGCTTGGACGTCGGTGAAAAACTGTTTTTT,CASSLDVGEKLFF
TRBV18,.,TRBJ1-1,.,TGTGCCAGCTCACCACGGGAGAACACTGAAGCTTTCTTT,CASSPRENTEAFF
TRBV7-9,once,TRBJ2-5,.,TGTGCCAGCAGCTTAGGTACGGGGTACCAAGAGACCCAGTACTTC,CASSLGTGYQETQYF
TRBV28,.,TRBJ2-6,.,TGTGCCAGCAGTCCCAGTAGCTCTGGGGCCAACGTCCTGACTTTC,CASSPSSSGANVLTF
TRBV14,.,TRBJ2-2,.,TGTGCCAGCAGCCAAGAACTCACCGGGGAGCTGTTTTTT,CASSQELTGELFF
TRBV4-1,few,TRBJ1-1,.,TGCGCCAGCAGCCAAATTTTAGTGAACACTGAAGCTTTCTTT,CASSQILVNTEAFF
TRBV30,once,TRBJ1-4,TRBD1,TGTGCCTGGAGTCCCCCCCCGGGACAGCTTAATGAAAAACTGTTTTTT,CAWSPPPGQLNEKLFF
TRBV12-2,.,TRBJ1-1,.,TGTGCAAGTCGCTTAGTGGCGGGACTTACTGAAGCTTTCTTT,CASRLVAGLTEAFF
TRBV9,.,TRBJ1-1,.,TGTGCCAGCAGCGGGAAGGGCACTGAAGCTTTCTTT,CASSGKGTEAFF
TRBV18,.,TRBJ2-5,.,TGTGCCAGCTCACCAGGGGGAGAGATTTGGTCCCAAGAGACCCAGTACTTC,CASSPGGEIWSQETQYF
TRBV11-3,.,TRBJ2-2,TRBD1,TGTGCCAGCAGCTCTATGACAGGGGCTAACACCGGGGAGCTGTTTTTT,CASSSMTGANTGELFF
TRBV19,.,TRBJ2-7,.,TGTGCCAGTAGTAAGACGGGACTGACCCCCGAGCAGTACTTC,CASSKTGLTPEQYF
TRBV27,.,TRBJ1-4,TRBD1,TGTGCCAGCAGTTCGACAGGGGGAGATGAAAAACTGTTTTTT,CASSSTGGDEKLFF
TRBV28,.,TRBJ2-7,.,TGTGCCAGCAGTTTACGGTTCAGGGGGGTTTCCGAGCAGTACTTC,CASSLRFRGVSEQYF
TRBV6-5,.,TRBJ2-2,TRBD1,TGTGCCAGCAGTTACTCGGGGCAGGGGGCAGGGGAGCTGTTTTTT,CASSYSGQGAGELFF
TRBV5-6,.,TRBJ2-1,.,TGTGCCAGCAGCTTGGCCATTGGCAATGAGCAGTTCTTC,CASSLAIGNEQFF
TRBV28,.,TRBJ2-3,TRBD2,TGTGCCAGCAGTCCTAATACTAGCGGGACCGATACGCAGTATTTT,CASSPNTSGTDTQYF
TRBV5-4,.,TRBJ2-1,TRBD2,TGTGCCAGCAGCTCCCTAGCGGGAGGGTCAGGGTACAATGAGCAGTTCTTC,CASSSLAGGSGYNEQFF
TRBV5-1,.,TRBJ2-5,.,TGCGCCAGCAGCTCCTCCGGGACTCTCGTCCAAGAGACCCAGTACTTC,CASSSSGTLVQETQYF
TRBV19,.,TRBJ2-7,TRBD1,TGTGCCAGTGGGGGGACAGGACCCTACGAGCAGTACTTC,CASGGTGPYEQYF
TRBV5-4,.,TRBJ2-2,.,TGTGCCAGCAGCCCAAAAAAACAGGGAACGAACACCGGGGAGCTGTTTTTT,CASSPKKQGTNTGELFF
TRBV7-8,.,TRBJ1-5,.,TGTGCCAGCAGCTTATATCTAGGGGGAGGGCAGCCCCAGCATTTT,CASSLYLGGGQPQHF
TRBV7-2,.,TRBJ1-4,.,TGTGCCAGCAGCTCCCTAATTTCAGGGGTGGACGAAAAACTGTTTTTT,CASSSLISGVDEKLFF
TRBV11-3,once,TRBJ2-5,.,TGTGCCAGCAGTACGGATCTGGACGAGACCCAGTACTTC,CASSTDLDETQYF
TRBV5-1,.,TRBJ1-3,.,TGCGCCAGCAGCTTATCAGGGGTGAGCTCTGGAAACACCATATATTTT,CASSLSGVSSGNTIYF
TRBV5-1,.,TRBJ2-5,.,TGCGCCAGCAGCTTAGAGGTCATGCCCCAAGAGACCCAGTACTTC,CASSLEVMPQETQYF
TRBV5-6,.,TRBJ1-2,.,TGTGCCAGCAGCTTGCAATTCGACAGCTGCACCTTC,CASSLQFDSCTF
TRBV5-4,.,TRBJ1-2,TRBD1,TGTGCCAGCAGCGGGACAGCCTATGGCTACACCTTC,CASSGTAYGYTF
TRBV27,.,TRBJ2-7,TRBD2,TGTGCCAGCAGTTTAACCACCCGCGGGAGGGATTACGAGCAGTACTTC,CASSLTTRGRDYEQYF
TRBV6-1,.,TRBJ1-5,.,TGTGCCAGCAGTGAAGCAGGGGGTTATAGCAATCAGCCCCAGCATTTT,CASSEAGGYSNQPQHF